The next 22 T cell receptor beta chains were all read from a single sample in a study of T cells in Graves' hyperthyroidism and ophthalmopathy. What was amplified from RNA transcripts were TCR beta CDR3 regions. TCR CDR3 underwent first-round RT-PCR with the HTBI primer set. MiXCR was run by TCRdb on the multiplex PCR reads, yielding one entry per CDR3 protein. Of about 260,000 distinct CDR3 sequences listed, over 15% are singletons. The sample taken for sequencing was blood. These receptors all come from a woman aged 18-29 years with Graves' ophthalmopathy.

This clonotype was counted a few times. The chain carries TRBV19 and TRBJ1-2; 8 bases agree with TRBD1. The V gene's germline CDR1 is LNHDA and CDR2 SQIVND (reference sequence). This CDR3 comprises 15 residues. V dropped 5 bases and J dropped 3; count of bases not matched to a gene: 8. CDR3 sequence: CASSAHRGYDYGYTF. DNA of the CDR3: TGTGCCAGTAGTGCCCACAGGGGGTACGACTATGGCTACACCTTC.

This clonotype has a count of ten or more. The chain joins TRBV2 to TRBJ1-2; possibly TRBD1 for D (5 bases). CDR3 length: 13 amino acids. The V end lost 7 bases, the J end lost 2 bases, and 11 bases lay between the germline ends. Germline V gives CDR1 SNHLY, CDR2 FYNNEI. The CDR3 region is CASTLDNNYGYTF. CDR3 nucleotides: TGTGCCAGCACCCTGGACAACAACTATGGCTACACCTTC.

This clonotype was detected many times. The chain couples TRBV28 to TRBJ1-5; 8 positions match TRBD1. The CDR3 has 18 residues. Trimming took 5 bases from V and 4 from J; bases not matched to a gene: 16. Germline values: CDR1 MDHEN, CDR2 SYDVKM. DNA of the CDR3: TGTGCCAGCAGTCTAGAACGACAGGGGTCGGGGCAAAATCAGCCCCAGCATTTT. It encodes CASSLERQGSGQNQPQHF.

The genes are TRBV9 and TRBJ2-2, with D unclear. V was shortened by 0 bases and J by 7 bases, with 13 bases between the two germline ends. The CDR3 contains 15 residues. Per the germline V gene, CDR1 is SGDLS and CDR2 is YYNGEE. CDR3 region: CASSVEGPVGGELFF. CDR3 nucleotides: TGTGCCAGCAGCGTAGAAGGGCCTGTTGGCGGGGAGCTGTTTTTT. The entire variable domain, with the rest obtained from reference TRBV9 and TRBJ2-2, is as follows: DSGVTQTPKHLITATGQRVTLRCSPRSGDLSVYWYQQSLDQGLQFLIQYYNGEERAKGNILERFSAQQFPDLHSELNLSSLELGDSALYFCASSVEGPVGGELFFGEGSRLTVL.

This clonotype was observed at least ten times. The chain recombines TRBV13 with TRBJ2-5; D may correspond to TRBD1 or TRBD2 (5 bases each). The CDR3 has 14 amino acids. From germline, CDR1 is PRHDT and CDR2 FYEKMQ (reference sequence). V was pared by 3 bases and J by 2 bases, with 10 bases between. The CDR3 sequence: CASSLGPKQETQYF. The CDR3 nucleotides read TGTGCCAGCAGCTTGGGACCGAAACAAGAGACCCAGTACTTC.

There are many counts of this clonotype. V is TRBV18 and J is TRBJ2-3; 10 bases fit TRBD1. CDR3 length equals 15 residues. Germline V gene lookup returns CDR1 KGHSH and CDR2 LQKENI. With 3 bases clipped from V and 5 bases from J, the junction kept 5 bases outside the gene matches. The CDR3 nucleotides read TGTGCCAGCTCACCTCCCGGGACAGGGGTAGATACGCAGTATTTT. Encoded protein: CASSPPGTGVDTQYF. Supplemented by reference TRBV18 and TRBJ2-3, the full variable domain reads NAGVMQNPRHLVRRRGQEARLRCSPMKGHSHVYWYRQLPEEGLKFMVYLQKENIIDESGMPKERFSAEFPKEGPSILRIQQVVRGDSAAYFCASSPPGTGVDTQYFGPGTRLTVL.

This clonotype was recorded many times. V is TRBV3-1 and J is TRBJ2-7; D unresolved. Germline V gene sequence: CDR1 LGHDT, CDR2 YNNKEL (reference sequence). The V gene lost 4 bases and the J gene lost 3 bases, with 13 bases spanning the gap. The CDR3 extends over 14 amino acids. CDR3 amino acids: CASSPTLSNYEQYF. The CDR3 region has the DNA TGTGCCAGCAGCCCGACTCTATCAAACTACGAGCAGTACTTC.

This clonotype was seen repeatedly, ten times or more. This sequence joins TRBV9 and TRBJ2-7; 10 nucleotides match TRBD1. The ends lost 4 bases at V and 1 base at J; junction bases unmatched: 8. The germline gives CDR1 SGDLS, CDR2 YYNGEE. The length of the CDR3 is 16 residues. The CDR3 loop is CASSPADRGGSYEQYF. The CDR3 bases are TGTGCCAGCAGCCCCGCGGACAGGGGGGGATCCTACGAGCAGTACTTC.

There are many counts of this clonotype. This rearrangement joins TRBV6-1 to TRBJ2-7; 8 bases map to TRBD1. V was clipped by 7 bases and J by 3 bases; unmatched bases: 8. Germline V lookup: CDR1 MNHNS, CDR2 SASEGT. CDR3 size: 14 residues. CDR3 region: CASKAGTGDYEQYF. CDR3 DNA sequence: TGTGCCAGCAAAGCAGGGACAGGAGACTACGAGCAGTACTTC.

This clonotype was seen at least ten times. This chain joins TRBV28 and TRBJ2-2; D ambiguous. Trimming cost V 2 bases and J 0 bases, with 7 bases left between them. Germline lookup yields CDR1 MDHEN and CDR2 SYDVKM. The CDR3 loop spans 15 amino acids. The CDR3 here is CASSLVGANTGELFF. CDR3 sequence (DNA): TGTGCCAGCAGTTTAGTCGGCGCGAACACCGGGGAGCTGTTTTTT.

This clonotype was seen ten or more times. The genes are TRBV7-9 and TRBJ2-5; 11 bases align to TRBD2. Unmatched junction bases numbered 8, after V lost 6 bases and J lost 5 bases. The CDR3 is 15 residues long. CDR1 SEHNR and CDR2 FQNEAQ come from the germline V gene (reference sequence). CDR3 protein: CASSFTSGGAETQYF. For the CDR3, the DNA is TGTGCCAGCAGTTTTACTAGCGGGGGAGCCGAGACCCAGTACTTC.

There are many counts of this clonotype. This sequence joins TRBV7-2 and TRBJ2-1; D gene uncertain. CDR3 length: 13 amino acids. Trimming took off 4 bases at V and 2 bases at J, with 6 bases between the two ends. Germline CDR1 and CDR2: SGHTA and FQGNSA. The CDR3 protein is CASSSLAYNEQFF. DNA of the CDR3: TGTGCCAGCAGCTCACTCGCCTACAATGAGCAGTTCTTC.

This clonotype was seen repeatedly, ten times or more. The chain joins TRBV2 to TRBJ1-1; unclear D gene. Germline CDR1 SNHLY, CDR2 FYNNEI. Between the trimmed V and J ends, which lost 6 bases and 9 bases, there was a span of 8 bases. CDR3 size: 10 residues. DNA for the CDR3: TGTGCCAGCAGCGGACCCAAAGCTTTCTTT. Its protein is CASSGPKAFF.

The table lists this clonotype with many counts. As DNA, the CDR3 is TGTGCCAGCAGCCGCCGCTTCGATTACTACGAGCAGTACTTC. This gives the protein CASSRRFDYYEQYF. J is TRBJ2-7 and V is TRBV11-2, with D unclear. The CDR3 spans 14 residues. The V gene lost 5 bases and the J gene lost 3 bases, with 14 bases spanning the gap. The V gene's germline CDR1 is SGHAT and CDR2 FQNNGV.

The sample holds many counts of this clonotype. This sequence joins TRBV24-1 and TRBJ2-1; TRBD2 matches at 11 bases. Germline lookup yields CDR1 KGHDR and CDR2 SFDVKD. The CDR3 spans 17 residues. The V and J ends lost 7 bases and 7 bases, in that order; junction bases with no gene match: 14. CDR3 bases: TGTGCCACCAGCAGAGGGACTAGCGGCCCAGTTGGGAATGAGCAGTTCTTC. It yields the protein CATSRGTSGPVGNEQFF.

The table lists this clonotype with many counts. The chain recombines TRBV13 with TRBJ2-5; 8 bases agree with TRBD2. CDR1 and CDR2 (germline): PRHDT, FYEKMQ (reference sequence). CDR3 length: 18 amino acids. The J segment lost 2 bases and the V segment lost 5 bases, leaving 16 bases of the junction unmatched. The CDR3 coding sequence is TGTGCCAGCAGCCCAAACGGGGGGGCCAGGTGGAGGCAAGAGACCCAGTACTTC. Protein: CASSPNGGARWRQETQYF.

This clonotype was observed many times. The chain recombines TRBV20-1 with TRBJ1-1, with no clear D. The CDR3 contains 13 residues. Germline V gene lookup returns CDR1 DFQATT and CDR2 SNEGSKA (reference sequence). V lost 6 bases and J 1 base, leaving 12 bases between the germline ends. The CDR3 protein is CSAPKPPNTEAFF. In DNA, the CDR3 is TGCAGTGCCCCCAAACCTCCGAACACTGAAGCTTTCTTT.

This clonotype came up many times. CDR3 amino acids: CSARVAGGGYGYTF. The CDR3 region has the DNA TGCAGTGCTAGGGTGGCAGGAGGCGGCTATGGCTACACCTTC. The rearrangement links TRBV20-1 to TRBJ1-2; D is undetermined. V lost 3 bases, J lost 4 bases, and 15 bases lay in between. Germline CDR1 and CDR2: DFQATT and SNEGSKA (reference sequence). The CDR3 is made up of 14 amino acids.

This clonotype was detected ten times or more. This chain uses TRBV11-2 with TRBJ2-5; 9 positions agree with TRBD1. Losses at the gene ends were 5 bases for V and 5 bases for J; bases not matched to a gene: 6. Germline V gene data show CDR1 as SGHAT and CDR2 as FQNNGV. The CDR3 consists of 14 residues. CDR3 sequence: CASSPQGAGETQYF. The CDR3, as DNA: TGTGCCAGCAGCCCACAGGGGGCCGGTGAGACCCAGTACTTC.

This clonotype was recorded a few times. A much more abundant neighbour one base away suggests this may be a read error. Here the CDR3 reads CSVSRDRNTEASF. As DNA, the CDR3 is TGCAGCGTATCCCGGGACAGGAACACTGAAGCTTCCTTT. This chain uses TRBV29-1 with TRBJ1-1, with 8 bases identical to TRBD1. Germline V gene data show CDR1 as SQVTM and CDR2 as ANQGSEA. The CDR3 runs to 13 residues.

This CDR3 is CASSVSGDSGIGYGYTF. The DNA for the CDR3 is TGTGCCAGCAGTGTTTCGGGTGATTCAGGGATAGGGTATGGCTACACCTTC. The V gene is TRBV2, the J gene TRBJ1-2; D may be TRBD1 (5 bases). Trimming removed 4 bases at V and 5 bases at J, with 23 bases between. Germline V gene data show CDR1 as SNHLY and CDR2 as FYNNEI. The CDR3 is 17 amino acids.

There are many counts of this clonotype. This chain links TRBV7-8 with TRBJ1-4; TRBD1 agrees at 9 bases. Germline lookup yields CDR1 SGHVS and CDR2 FQNEAQ. This CDR3 is built from 15 residues. V gave up 1 base and J gave up 5 bases; unmatched junction bases: 2. For the CDR3, the DNA is TGTGCCAGCAGCTTAGAGGGGACAGGGAATGAAAAACTGTTTTTT. It yields the protein CASSLEGTGNEKLFF.